The 9 T cell receptor beta chains below come from one sample, sequenced in a study of CD4 T cells in relation to SARS-CoV-2 and coronaviruses. Unexposed donor CD4+ T cells date from about 2011-2019, before the COVID-19 pandemic. CD4+ T cells were isolated from the cells after about ten days of culture. No antigen has been assigned to these receptors. Libraries were prepared by immunoSEQ multiplex PCR; TCRdb keeps only in-frame clonotypes and omits some of them. The sample lists about 26,000 clones, 73% occurring once. Sequencing used CD4+ T cells from PBMCs, cultured in vitro. These receptors came from a human donor in good health.

The chain couples TRBV4-3 to TRBJ1-4, with a tentative D call TRBD1 (6 bases). This CDR3 comprises 16 residues. Trimming took off 0 bases at V and 7 bases at J, with 15 bases between the two ends. CDR1 and CDR2 (germline): LGHNA, YSLEER. This CDR3 reads CASSQDSRQDFEKLFF. The CDR3 DNA is TGCGCCAGCAGCCAAGATAGTCGACAGGACTTTGAAAAACTGTTTTTT.

The chain couples TRBV20-1 to TRBJ2-6; a weak D match, TRBD2 (7 bases). The CDR3 covers 17 residues. Per the germline V gene, CDR1 is DFQATT and CDR2 is SNEGSKA (reference sequence). The ends were cut back, 3 bases at V and 1 base at J, with 16 bases in the middle. This CDR3 reads CSASGGGALSGANVLTF. CDR3 nucleotide sequence: TGCAGTGCTAGTGGTGGGGGGGCGTTATCTGGGGCCAACGTCCTGACTTTC.

This clone occurred once. This chain joins TRBV2 and TRBJ1-1; TRBD1 might be the D (5 bases). The CDR3 is made up of 16 amino acids. V was shortened by 2 bases and J by 0 bases, with 13 bases between the two germline ends. The germline V gene encodes CDR1 SNHLY and CDR2 FYNNEI. CDR3 region: CASSERWGRLNTEAFF. The CDR3 DNA reads TGTGCCAGCAGTGAAAGGTGGGGCAGGCTGAACACTGAAGCTTTCTTT.

The V gene is TRBV30, the J gene TRBJ1-5; D may be TRBD1 (6 bases). Germline V gives CDR1 GTSNPN, CDR2 SVGIG (reference sequence). The germline V and J ends were trimmed by 3 bases and 5 bases, with 14 bases remaining between them. The CDR3 has 14 amino acids. CDR3 residues: CAWSKRGGDQPQHF. As DNA, the CDR3 is TGTGCCTGGAGCAAGAGGGGGGGAGATCAGCCCCAGCATTTT.

This chain connects TRBV6-2 or TRBV6-3 to TRBJ2-7; no definite D call. The CDR3 is made up of 17 amino acids. CDR1 is MNHEY, CDR2 SVGEGT, per germline. The V end lost 2 bases, the J end lost 6 bases, and 23 bases lay between the germline ends. CDR3 DNA: TGTGCCAGCAGTTACCCGAACGCCCGGGTCGGCATCGGCGAGCAGTACTTC. It codes for CASSYPNARVGIGEQYF.

The chain couples TRBV6-5 to TRBJ2-7; TRBD2 might be the D (5 bases). This CDR3 is 15 amino acids long. In germline, CDR1 is MNHEY, CDR2 SVGAGI. Trimming removed 0 bases from V and 0 bases from J, with 9 bases in between. The CDR3 nucleotides read TGTGCCAGCAGTTACTCGGGTGGGAGCTCCTACGAGCAGTACTTC. It translates to CASSYSGGSSYEQYF.

This chain uses TRBV14 with TRBJ2-4; 7 nucleotides agree with TRBD1. J was trimmed by 16 bases and V by 0 bases; bases with no gene match: 9. CDR1 is SGHDN and CDR2 is FVKESK in the germline V gene. The CDR3 consists of 13 residues. The CDR3 bases are TGTGCCAGCAGCCAAGATAGGGGGCCGACCCGATACTTC. Protein product: CASSQDRGPTRYF.

This clone was seen a handful of times. The V gene is TRBV19, the J gene TRBJ2-5, with 8 bases lining up with TRBD2. Germline values: CDR1 LNHDA, CDR2 SQIVND (reference sequence). The CDR3 spans 14 residues. Unmatched junction bases numbered 5, after V lost 5 bases and J lost 3 bases. The CDR3: CASSGLAGEETQYF. Here the CDR3 DNA reads TGTGCCAGTAGTGGCCTAGCGGGTGAAGAGACCCAGTACTTC.

This clone was observed a few times. The rearrangement joins TRBV2 to TRBJ2-2; TRBD2 is a possible D gene (6 bases). V lost 4 bases and J lost 4, with 10 bases in between. CDR3 size: 14 residues. Germline V gene lookup returns CDR1 SNHLY and CDR2 FYNNEI. CDR3 coding DNA: TGTGCCAGCAGTGTGGAGGGGACCACCGGGGAGCTGTTTTTT. Encoded protein: CASSVEGTTGELFF.